These 32 T cell receptor beta chains share one sample of origin, sequenced in a study of blood T cell repertoires in COVID-19. TCRdb's table, derived via immunoSEQ multiplex PCR, lists solely in-frame clones and lacks some. The sample carries roughly 89,000 clones, about 82% recorded once. The source material was peripheral blood. Every receptor here comes from a woman older than 75 with acute or convalescent COVID-19.

The chain carries TRBV5-1 and TRBJ1-1; tentatively, D is TRBD1 (6 bases). Germline V lookup: CDR1 SGHRS, CDR2 YFSETQ. V was trimmed by 0 bases and J by 5 bases, leaving 14 bases between them. CDR3 length: 15 residues. The CDR3 nucleotides are TGCGCCAGCAGCTTGGATTTTTCAGGGGATACTGAAGCTTTCTTT. It is translated as CASSLDFSGDTEAFF.

This sequence joins TRBV30 and TRBJ2-5; tentatively, D is TRBD2 (5 bases). V was trimmed by 4 bases and J by 3 bases, leaving 9 bases between them. Germline CDR1 and CDR2: GTSNPN and SVGIG (reference sequence). CDR3 length: 12 amino acids. The CDR3 is CAWTPGEETQYF. The CDR3, as DNA: TGTGCCTGGACCCCCGGGGAAGAGACCCAGTACTTC.

J is TRBJ1-3 and V is TRBV5-6, with TRBD1 as a possible D gene (6 bases). V lost 4 bases to trimming and J lost 8 bases, with 13 bases between them. CDR1 and CDR2 from the germline V gene are SGHDT and YYEEEE. The CDR3 runs 13 residues. The CDR3 DNA reads as TGTGCCAGCAGCGGCAGGGGAGGGGACACCATATATTTT. Protein sequence: CASSGRGGDTIYF. Full variable domain (missing parts from reference TRBV5-6 and TRBJ1-3): DAGVTQSPTHLIKTRGQQVTLRCSPKSGHDTVSWYQQALGQGPQFIFQYYEEEERQRGNFPDRFSGHQFPNYSSELNVNALLLGDSALYLCASSGRGGDTIYFGEGSWLTVV.

J is TRBJ2-3 and V is TRBV5-1; 9 nucleotides align to TRBD1. Germline CDR1 SGHRS, CDR2 YFSETQ. This CDR3 is built from 20 residues. The ends lost 0 bases at V and 0 bases at J; junction bases unmatched: 14. In DNA, the CDR3 is TGCGCCAGCAGCTTGGGGGGACAGGGCCTCTTCAGCCATAGCACAGATACGCAGTATTTT. Translated: CASSLGGQGLFSHSTDTQYF.

The CDR3 DNA is TGTGCCACTGGACAGATTAATGAAAAACTGTTTTTT. It specifies CATGQINEKLFF. The chain carries TRBV15 and TRBJ1-4; tentatively, D is TRBD1 (6 bases). Germline lookup yields CDR1 LNHNV and CDR2 YYDKDF (reference sequence). This CDR3 has 12 residues. The V gene lost 9 bases and the J gene lost 4 bases, with 9 bases spanning the gap.

Regarding this clone: Germline and junction disagree at one end, which may indicate a read error. This chain links TRBV7-7 with TRBJ2-7, with D maybe TRBD1 (6 bases). The germline V gene encodes CDR1 SSHAT and CDR2 FNYEAQ (reference sequence). The CDR3 consists of 12 residues. CDR3 region: CASSLEGDEQYF. The CDR3 DNA follows: TGTGCTAGCAGCTTAGAGGGGGACGAGCAGTACTTC. Complete variable domain (other parts from reference TRBV7-7 and TRBJ2-7): GAGVSQSPRYKVTKRGQDVTLRCDPISSHATLYWYQQALGQGPEFLTYFNYEAQPDKSGLPSDRFSAERPEGSISTLTIQRTEQRDSAMYRCASSLEGDEQYFGPGTRLTVT.

This chain joins TRBV6-6 and TRBJ2-7; maybe TRBD2 (7 bases). The germline V and J ends were trimmed by 4 bases and 0 bases, with 16 bases remaining between them. CDR3 length equals 16 residues. Germline CDR1 is MNHNY and CDR2 is SVGAGI (reference sequence). CDR3 in amino acids: CASSLLRGLTSYEQYF. As DNA, the CDR3 is TGTGCCAGCAGTTTACTGCGGGGGCTTACCTCCTACGAGCAGTACTTC.

V gene TRBV2 combines with J gene TRBJ2-3; no clear D. Germline V gene sequence: CDR1 SNHLY, CDR2 FYNNEI. The V and J ends lost 2 bases and 2 bases respectively, with 8 bases between them. This CDR3 has 14 residues. CDR3 in amino acids: CASSEPPLTDTQYF. CDR3 DNA: TGTGCCAGCAGTGAACCTCCTCTCACAGATACGCAGTATTTT.

J is TRBJ2-1 and V is TRBV13; TRBD2 agrees at 7 bases. Germline loops: CDR1 PRHDT, CDR2 FYEKMQ (reference sequence). The ends lost 5 bases at V and 3 bases at J; junction bases unmatched: 4. This CDR3 has 14 residues. CDR3 in amino acids: CASSGGLLYNEQFF. CDR3 nucleotides: TGTGCCAGCAGCGGGGGACTACTCTACAATGAGCAGTTCTTC.

Only a few counts were recorded for this clone. This chain's CDR3 is CASRTETGELFF. The CDR3 DNA is TGTGCCTCCCGGACAGAAACCGGGGAGCTGTTTTTT. The chain is built from TRBV30 and TRBJ2-2; a possible D gene is TRBD1 (6 bases). This CDR3 has 12 amino acids. V was clipped by 7 bases and J by 5 bases, with 11 bases between them. Germline assignment: CDR1 GTSNPN and CDR2 SVGIG (reference sequence).

The chain links TRBV19 to TRBJ1-1, with a tentative D call TRBD1 (6 bases). Germline V gene sequence: CDR1 LNHDA, CDR2 SQIVND (reference sequence). The V end was cut by 6 bases, the J end by 0 bases, with 17 bases between. The CDR3 extends over 16 amino acids. CDR3 coding DNA: TGTGCCAGTAGCCCTACAGGACAGCGCATGAACACTGAAGCTTTCTTT. Amino acids: CASSPTGQRMNTEAFF.

V and J are TRBV6-5 and TRBJ2-7, with TRBD1 matching 9 bases. The CDR3 runs to 15 residues. Trimming cost V 6 bases and J 3 bases; bases outside gene matches: 9. CDR1 is MNHEY and CDR2 is SVGAGI in the germline V gene. This CDR3 is CASSAGQGLGYEQYF. The DNA for the CDR3 is TGTGCCAGCAGCGCGGGACAGGGTTTGGGCTACGAGCAGTACTTC.

J is TRBJ2-1 and V is TRBV6-5; TRBD2 is a possible D gene (5 bases). Trimming shortened V by 0 bases and J by 3 bases, and 12 bases separated the two germline ends. CDR1 is MNHEY and CDR2 is SVGAGI in the germline V gene. The CDR3 is 16 amino acids. The CDR3 is CASSYSGPGGYNEQFF. In DNA, the CDR3 is TGTGCCAGCAGTTACTCGGGCCCTGGAGGCTACAATGAGCAGTTCTTC.

This clone appeared a single time. The chain uses TRBV9 and TRBJ1-2, with D possibly being TRBD1 (5 bases). The CDR3 sequence is 15 residues long. The germline V gene has CDR1 SGDLS and CDR2 YYNGEE. V gave up 3 bases and J gave up 6 bases, with 18 bases separating them. CDR3 DNA sequence: TGTGCCAGCAGCGCAACCCGAGGAGGGGCGGATGGCTACACCTTC. Translating it yields CASSATRGGADGYTF.

The rearrangement links TRBV5-6 to TRBJ1-4; D is ambiguous. The V end was cut by 2 bases, the J end by 13 bases, with 12 bases between. The germline V gene encodes CDR1 SGHDT and CDR2 YYEEEE. The CDR3 sequence is 12 residues long. The CDR3 is CASSFFLSGLFF. The CDR3 DNA follows: TGTGCCAGCAGCTTTTTTTTGAGTGGACTGTTTTTT. Complete variable domain (other parts from reference TRBV5-6 and TRBJ1-4): DAGVTQSPTHLIKTRGQQVTLRCSPKSGHDTVSWYQQALGQGPQFIFQYYEEEERQRGNFPDRFSGHQFPNYSSELNVNALLLGDSALYLCASSFFLSGLFFGSGTQLSVL.

The chain employs TRBV3-1 (or the pseudogene TRBV3-2) and TRBJ2-5; 7 bases match TRBD2. This CDR3 contains 14 residues. CDR1 and CDR2 (germline): LGHDT, YNNKEL (reference sequence). V shed 4 bases, J shed 1 base, and the junction held 3 bases outside the gene matches. CDR3 in DNA: TGTGCCAGCAGCCTTATAGCGGGCCAAGAGACCCAGTACTTC. As protein: CASSLIAGQETQYF.

The chain joins TRBV5-4 to TRBJ2-3, with a tentative D call TRBD1 (6 bases). CDR1 is SGHNT and CDR2 is YYREEE in the germline V gene (reference sequence). V was shortened by 4 bases and J by 2 bases, with 14 bases between the two germline ends. This CDR3 is 15 amino acids long. The CDR3 DNA is TGTGCCAGCAGCAGACGACAGGCAACCACAGATACGCAGTATTTT. Translating it yields CASSRRQATTDTQYF.

The J gene is TRBJ1-2, the V gene TRBV5-1, with 7 bases matching TRBD1. With V trimmed by 1 base and J by 2 bases, 5 bases remained unmatched. In germline, CDR1 is SGHRS, CDR2 YFSETQ. The CDR3 loop spans 15 amino acids. CDR3 protein: CASSLFTGANYGYTF. CDR3 in DNA: TGCGCCAGCAGCTTGTTTACAGGGGCAAACTATGGCTACACCTTC.

The V and J genes are TRBV18 and TRBJ1-5; 12 bases are shared with TRBD1. The CDR3 loop spans 16 amino acids. V gave up 3 bases and J gave up 6 bases; unmatched junction bases: 6. Germline V lookup: CDR1 KGHSH, CDR2 LQKENI. The CDR3 spells CASSPQGQGAGQPQHF. The CDR3, as DNA: TGTGCCAGCTCACCGCAGGGACAGGGGGCAGGTCAGCCCCAGCATTTT.

The J gene is TRBJ1-3, the V gene TRBV9; perhaps TRBD1 as D (6 bases). V gave up 7 bases and J gave up 4 bases, with 12 bases separating them. CDR3 length: 13 amino acids. Germline assignment: CDR1 SGDLS and CDR2 YYNGEE. The CDR3 DNA reads TGTGCCAGCGCGGGGGGCGTCGGAAACACCATATATTTT. Its translation is CASAGGVGNTIYF. Combining the CDR3 with reference TRBV9 and TRBJ1-3 gives the whole variable domain DSGVTQTPKHLITATGQRVTLRCSPRSGDLSVYWYQQSLDQGLQFLIQYYNGEERAKGNILERFSAQQFPDLHSELNLSSLELGDSALYFCASAGGVGNTIYFGEGSWLTVV.

The CDR3 sequence is CASNLRGVSYEQYF. The CDR3 bases are TGTGCCAGCAATCTGAGAGGTGTCTCCTACGAGCAGTACTTC. V and J are TRBV2 and TRBJ2-7, with no clear D. Trimming removed 7 bases from V and 0 bases from J, with 13 bases in between. There are 14 residues in the CDR3. In germline, CDR1 is SNHLY, CDR2 FYNNEI.

Judged by abundance, this clone is medium-sized (0.01 to 0.1%). This chain uses TRBV18 with TRBJ1-5; TRBD1 matches 8 bases. From germline, CDR1 is KGHSH and CDR2 LQKENI. Trimming took 5 bases from V and 3 from J; bases not matched to a gene: 3. CDR3 length equals 14 residues. CDR3 DNA sequence: TGTGCCAGCTCAGCGGGACAGGACAATCAGCCCCAGCATTTT. It specifies CASSAGQDNQPQHF.

This chain joins TRBV5-4 and TRBJ2-7; 9 bases line up with TRBD2. The length of the CDR3 is 16 residues. The V segment lost 2 bases and the J segment 0 bases; nucleotides outside the gene matches: 6. Germline lookup yields CDR1 SGHNT and CDR2 YYREEE (reference sequence). The CDR3 nucleotides are TGTGCCAGCAGCTTAAGGAGCGGGGGGTACTCCTACGAGCAGTACTTC. It yields the protein CASSLRSGGYSYEQYF.

The chain uses TRBV28 and TRBJ2-7; the D gene is possibly TRBD1 (6 bases). Looked up from germline, CDR1 is MDHEN and CDR2 is SYDVKM. This CDR3 comprises 12 residues. Trimming took off 2 bases at V and 9 bases at J, with 11 bases between the two ends. DNA of the CDR3: TGTGCCAGCAGTTTACGAGGGGGATGGCAGTACTTC. Encoded protein: CASSLRGGWQYF. Full variable domain (missing parts from reference TRBV28 and TRBJ2-7): DVKVTQSSRYLVKRTGEKVFLECVQDMDHENMFWYRQDPGLGLRLIYFSYDVKMKEKGDIPEGYSVSREKKERFSLILESASTNQTSMYLCASSLRGGWQYFGPGTRLTVT.

The CDR3 bases are TGTGCCAGCAGGCCGGGAGCAACTAATGAAAAACTGTTTTTT. It codes for CASRPGATNEKLFF. The chain has TRBV6-5 and TRBJ1-4, with D unresolved. Trimming took off 6 bases at V and 0 bases at J, with 8 bases between the two ends. Germline V CDR1 and CDR2: MNHEY, SVGAGI. This CDR3 contains 14 residues.

This sequence joins TRBV11-2 and TRBJ2-5; TRBD1 matches 8 bases. With 5 bases clipped from V and 6 bases from J, the junction kept 5 bases outside the gene matches. The CDR3 is made up of 13 amino acids. Germline CDR1 and CDR2: SGHAT and FQNNGV. The CDR3 nucleotides read TGTGCCAGCAGCAGACGACAGGGGCAGACCCAGTACTTC. Its translation: CASSRRQGQTQYF.

The chain links TRBV15 to TRBJ1-5; 10 bases agree with TRBD1. This CDR3 has 17 amino acids. V dropped 2 bases and J dropped 7; count of bases not matched to a gene: 11. Germline V lookup: CDR1 LNHNV, CDR2 YYDKDF (reference sequence). The CDR3 protein is CATSRHPGQGFRQPQHF. For the CDR3, the DNA is TGTGCCACCAGCAGACATCCGGGACAGGGGTTTCGCCAGCCCCAGCATTTT.

This chain connects TRBV14 to TRBJ2-1, with 13 positions matching TRBD2. Germline CDR1 reads SGHDN; CDR2 reads FVKESK. V shed 1 base, J shed 7 bases, and the junction held 7 bases outside the gene matches. The CDR3 sequence is 17 residues long. CDR3 sequence: CASSQAPGLAGLNEQFF. In DNA, the CDR3 is TGTGCCAGCAGCCAAGCCCCGGGACTAGCGGGGTTAAATGAGCAGTTCTTC.

This clone appeared a few times. This chain uses TRBV5-1 with TRBJ2-7; D gene ambiguous. The CDR3 has 13 residues. V lost 4 bases and J lost 1, with 9 bases in between. The germline gives CDR1 SGHRS, CDR2 YFSETQ. The CDR3: CASSNDKSYEQYF. In nucleotides, the CDR3 is TGCGCCAGCAGCAATGACAAATCCTACGAGCAGTACTTC.

The chain employs TRBV7-3 and TRBJ1-1; 7 positions match TRBD1. The J segment lost 2 bases and the V segment lost 0 bases, leaving 6 bases of the junction unmatched. CDR1 SGHTA and CDR2 FQGTGA come from the germline V gene. CDR3 length equals 16 residues. This CDR3 reads CASSLTPRQGNTEAFF. The DNA of the CDR3 is TGTGCCAGCAGCTTAACCCCCCGACAGGGTAACACTGAAGCTTTCTTT.

This clone was found once. The chain joins TRBV30 to TRBJ2-7; tentative D call: TRBD1 (6 bases). Germline CDR1 reads GTSNPN; CDR2 reads SVGIG (reference sequence). Trimming took 0 bases from V and 7 from J, leaving 16 bases between them. The CDR3 loop spans 14 amino acids. CDR3 amino acids: CAWSVRAGAREQYF. CDR3 bases: TGTGCCTGGAGTGTAAGGGCAGGGGCGAGAGAGCAGTACTTC.

This clone was seen just once. The chain uses TRBV3-1 (or the pseudogene TRBV3-2) and TRBJ1-3, with D uncertain. The germline V gene has CDR1 LGHDT and CDR2 YNNKEL (reference sequence). This CDR3 has 16 amino acids. Trimming stripped 0 bases from V and 0 bases from J, with 9 bases between. The CDR3 here is CASSQDRQNSGNTIYF. CDR3 nucleotide sequence: TGTGCCAGCAGCCAAGATCGTCAGAACTCTGGAAACACCATATATTTT.